The clone carrying this TCR beta chain was seen more than once but under ten times. This CDR3 has 16 residues. Germline V CDR1 and CDR2: SGHAT, FQDESV (reference sequence). V lost 2 bases and J lost 5; bases outside the gene matches: 11. The data originate from a study of technical replicates of blood from a handful of donors. Sequenced by immunoSEQ multiplex PCR; TCRdb stores in-frame clones only, minus some. The sample yields about 69,000 clones, about 90% seen once. This sequence joins TRBV11-1 and TRBJ1-2; 7 nucleotides line up with TRBD1. The sequencing sample was made of PBMCs. The clonotype originates from a human donor in good health. Some clones in this sample may be carry-over from other donors' samples. The CDR3 reads CASSLFYVPGGYGYTF. As DNA, the CDR3 is TGTGCCAGCAGCTTATTCTACGTTCCAGGGGGATATGGCTACACCTTC.